Presented here are 7 T cell receptor beta chains from one specimen sequenced in a study of control samples from healthy donors and cancer patients. Data came from immunoSEQ multiplex PCR; TCRdb stores just in-frame clones and leaves some out. The sample has some 79,000 clones, over 85% seen once. Sequences were obtained from PBMCs. The receptors come from a woman aged 40 to 49 with lung cancer.

CDR3 in DNA: TGTGCCAGCAGGCATGGCACTGAAGCTTTCTTT. Amino acid sequence: CASRHGTEAFF. V usage is TRBV3-1 (or the pseudogene TRBV3-2) and J usage is TRBJ1-1; D unresolved. The CDR3 is made up of 11 amino acids. Germline V CDR1 and CDR2: LGHDT, YNNKEL (reference sequence). V dropped 6 bases and J dropped 4 bases, with 6 bases sitting between them.

This sequence joins TRBV7-2 and TRBJ2-6, with TRBD1 identical over 10 bases. Germline-derived CDR1 and CDR2 are SGHTA and FQGNSA. CDR3 size: 18 residues. Germline trimming cut 5 bases from V and 0 bases from J; bases unmatched to any gene: 7. The CDR3 bases are TGTGCCAGCAGCCTAGGGACAGGGGCGATCTCTGGGGCCAACGTCCTGACTTTC. Translation: CASSLGTGAISGANVLTF. The variable domain in full, completed from reference TRBV7-2 and TRBJ2-6, reads GAGVSQSPSNKVTEKGKDVELRCDPISGHTALYWYRQSLGQGLEFLIYFQGNSAPDKSGLPSDRFSAERTGGSVSTLTIQRTQQEDSAVYLCASSLGTGAISGANVLTFGAGSRLTVL.

The CDR3 spells CASRPPGLNTEAFF. CDR3 bases: TGTGCCAGCAGGCCCCCCGGGCTGAACACTGAAGCTTTCTTT. The rearrangement links TRBV7-9 to TRBJ1-1; D is unresolved. Germline V gene sequence: CDR1 SEHNR, CDR2 FQNEAQ (reference sequence). With 6 bases removed from V and 0 bases from J, the gap between germline ends came to 11 bases. The CDR3 has 14 residues.

The DNA of the CDR3 is TGTGCCAGCAGCCAAGCCGAGGAGGATACGCAGTATTTT. It is translated as CASSQAEEDTQYF. The chain is built from TRBV3-1 (or the pseudogene TRBV3-2) and TRBJ2-3; D unresolved. The V gene's germline CDR1 is LGHDT and CDR2 YNNKEL (reference sequence). This CDR3 region has 13 residues. The ends were cut back, 1 base at V and 6 bases at J, with 8 bases in the middle.

This chain links TRBV5-6 with TRBJ2-5, with D unclear. The length of the CDR3 is 15 residues. Deletions cut 0 bases from V and 1 base from J, with 10 bases between. Looked up from germline, CDR1 is SGHDT and CDR2 is YYEEEE. Here the CDR3 reads CASSLVPLGQETQYF. CDR3 in DNA: TGTGCCAGCAGCTTGGTACCCTTGGGCCAAGAGACCCAGTACTTC. Full variable domain (rest looked up from reference TRBV5-6 and TRBJ2-5): DAGVTQSPTHLIKTRGQQVTLRCSPKSGHDTVSWYQQALGQGPQFIFQYYEEEERQRGNFPDRFSGHQFPNYSSELNVNALLLGDSALYLCASSLVPLGQETQYFGPGTRLLVL.

The chain employs TRBV3-1 (or the pseudogene TRBV3-2) and TRBJ2-7; TRBD2 is a possible D gene (5 bases). Between the trimmed V and J ends, which lost 6 bases and 5 bases, there was a span of 26 bases. CDR3 length: 17 residues. Germline values: CDR1 LGHDT, CDR2 YNNKEL (reference sequence). The CDR3 DNA sequence: TGTGCCAGCAGTTCTCCTCCCCGAGGACTTTTCCACCACGAGCAGTACTTC. It codes for CASSSPPRGLFHHEQYF.

This clone was seen a handful of times. The rearrangement joins TRBV4-2 to TRBJ2-2, with 9 positions matching TRBD1. The ends lost 0 bases at V and 4 bases at J; junction bases unmatched: 6. The germline gives CDR1 LGHNA, CDR2 YNFKEQ. The CDR3 spans 17 residues. CDR3 in DNA: TGTGCCAGCAGCCAAGAACCGGGACAGGGCCCCACCGGGGAGCTGTTTTTT. Encoded protein: CASSQEPGQGPTGELFF.